Considering frequency, the clone carrying this T cell receptor beta chain is medium-sized (0.01 to 0.1%). What it binds is not known. The CDR3 is made up of 14 amino acids. The germline V gene has CDR1 SGHKS and CDR2 YYEKEE (reference sequence). Each CD8+ T cell subset was flow-sorted in triplicate. Every sort contained 300,000 cells. The data were obtained in a study of CXCR3-negative and CXCR3-positive naive CD8 T cells. Broader study findings: Comparison of naive CXCR3-negative and CXCR3-positive cells revealed similar TRBV-TRBJ usage, while memory cells differed. Surface CD5 matched across naive subsets, and TRB CDR3 properties served to infer TCR strength. The study found more hydrophobic TRB CDR3s in CXCR3-positive naive cells than in CXCR3-negative naive cells. Diversity was high in both naive subsets and much lower in memory cells.

The study made its TRB cDNA libraries by 5' RACE, adding UMI labels. Following a re-call of the 5' RACE reads, TCRdb has one entry per CDR3 protein and lacks DNA. This repertoire includes about 7,000 distinct CDR3 sequences. The TCR originated in a human donor in good health. Some clones in this sample may be carry-over from other donors' samples. The chain links TRBV5-5 to TRBJ2-7; TCRdb returns TRBD1, unconfirmable since there is no DNA. The sample was naive CXCR3+ CD8+ T cells from blood. Indicated subset: CD45RO-CCR7+CD27+CD95- naive CD8+ T cells expressing CXCR3 (TNR3+). The CDR3 reads CASSEPGQSYEQYF. Looking up the rest from reference TRBV5-5 and TRBJ2-7 gives the full variable domain: DAGVTQSPTHLIKTRGQQVTLRCSPISGHKSVSWYQQVLGQGPQFIFQYYEKEERGRGNFPDRFSARQFPNYSSELNVNALLLGDSALYLCASSEPGQSYEQYFGPGTRLTVT.